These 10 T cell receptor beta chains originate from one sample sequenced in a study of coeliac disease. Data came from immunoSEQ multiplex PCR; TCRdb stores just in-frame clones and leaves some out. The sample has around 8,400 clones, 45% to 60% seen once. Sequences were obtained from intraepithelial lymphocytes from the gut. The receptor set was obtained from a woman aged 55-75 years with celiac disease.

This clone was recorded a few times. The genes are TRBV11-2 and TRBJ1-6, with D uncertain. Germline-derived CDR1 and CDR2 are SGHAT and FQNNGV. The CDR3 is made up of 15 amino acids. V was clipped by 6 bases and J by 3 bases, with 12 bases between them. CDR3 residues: CASSPNSLYNSPLHF. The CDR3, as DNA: TGTGCCAGCAGTCCGAACAGCCTCTATAATTCACCCCTCCACTTT.

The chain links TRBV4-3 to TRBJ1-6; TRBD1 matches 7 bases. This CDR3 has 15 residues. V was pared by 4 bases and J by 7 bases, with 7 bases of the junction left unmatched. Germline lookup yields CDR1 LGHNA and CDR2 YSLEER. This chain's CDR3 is CASSPPGQRNSPLHF. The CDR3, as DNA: TGCGCCAGCAGCCCGCCGGGACAGAGAAATTCACCCCTCCACTTT.

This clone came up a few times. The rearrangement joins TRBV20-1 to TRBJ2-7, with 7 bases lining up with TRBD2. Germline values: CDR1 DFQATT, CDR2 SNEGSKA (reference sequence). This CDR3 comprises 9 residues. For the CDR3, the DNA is TGCGGGGGGAGGGACGGAAAGTACTTC. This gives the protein CGGRDGKYF.

The CDR3, as DNA: TGTGCCAGCAGCTCATCGATCGGGGCGGGGTACGAGCAGTACTTC. This sequence encodes CASSSSIGAGYEQYF. The rearrangement uses TRBV5-6 and TRBJ2-7, with D perhaps TRBD2 (6 bases). V lost 3 bases, J lost 4 bases, and 17 bases lay in between. The CDR3 length is 15 residues. CDR1 and CDR2 (germline): SGHDT, YYEEEE.

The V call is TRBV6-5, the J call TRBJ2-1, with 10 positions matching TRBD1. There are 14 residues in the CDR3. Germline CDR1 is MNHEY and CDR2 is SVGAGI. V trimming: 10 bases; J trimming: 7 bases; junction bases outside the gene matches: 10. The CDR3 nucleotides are TGTGCCACCCCTGGAGGGACAGGGGTAAATGAGCAGTTCTTC. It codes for CATPGGTGVNEQFF.

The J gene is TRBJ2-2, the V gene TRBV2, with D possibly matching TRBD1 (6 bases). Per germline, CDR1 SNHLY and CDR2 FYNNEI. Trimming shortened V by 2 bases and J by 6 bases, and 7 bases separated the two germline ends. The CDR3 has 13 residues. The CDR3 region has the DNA TGTGCCAGCAGTGAAAGGGGGTCCGGGGAGCTGTTTTTT. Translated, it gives CASSERGSGELFF.

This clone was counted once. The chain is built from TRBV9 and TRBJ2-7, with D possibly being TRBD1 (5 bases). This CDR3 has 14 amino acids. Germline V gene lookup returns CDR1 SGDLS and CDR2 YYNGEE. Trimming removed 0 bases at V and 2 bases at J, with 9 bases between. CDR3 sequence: CASSVGIGAYEQYF. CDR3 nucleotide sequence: TGTGCCAGCAGCGTAGGTATAGGGGCCTACGAGCAGTACTTC.

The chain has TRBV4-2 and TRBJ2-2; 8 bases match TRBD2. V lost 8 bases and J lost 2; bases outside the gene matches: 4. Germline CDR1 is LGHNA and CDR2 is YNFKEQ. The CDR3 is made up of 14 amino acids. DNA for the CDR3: TGTGCCAGCGGGCGGGAGGTCAACACCGGGGAGCTGTTTTTT. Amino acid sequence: CASGREVNTGELFF.

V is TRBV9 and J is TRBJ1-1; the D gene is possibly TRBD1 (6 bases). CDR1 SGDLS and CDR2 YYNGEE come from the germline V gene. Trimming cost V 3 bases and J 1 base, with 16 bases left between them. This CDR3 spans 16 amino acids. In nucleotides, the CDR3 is TGTGCCAGCAGCGCCCCTCGGGGGGCAGCGAACACTGAAGCTTTCTTT. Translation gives CASSAPRGAANTEAFF.

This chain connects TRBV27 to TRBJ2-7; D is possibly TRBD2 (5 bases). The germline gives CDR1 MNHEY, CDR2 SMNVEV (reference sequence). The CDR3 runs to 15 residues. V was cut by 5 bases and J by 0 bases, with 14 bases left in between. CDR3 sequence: CASSPRLGSSYEQYF. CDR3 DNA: TGTGCCAGCAGTCCGCGGCTGGGGAGCTCCTACGAGCAGTACTTC.